A selection of T cell receptor beta chains follows, all from one sample in a study of human T cells and chemical hapten exposure. TCRdb recomputed calls from the RACE reads with MiXCR, one row per CDR3 protein. The sample yields some 96,000 distinct CDR3 sequences, about 9.3% seen once. This sample comprised whole blood, obtained in connection with sensitization to the hapten diphenylcyclopropenone (DPC). The receptors originated from a middle-aged woman with alopecia areata. Some clones in this sample may be carry-over from other donors' samples. The CDR3 runs from the conserved cysteine through the conserved F or W. The D gene is left open where the match is weak. Expanded clones get a size class; other rows say once, few or many, or leave the size out.

clone_size	d_call	v_call	j_call	cdr3_nt	cdr3_aa
many	NA	TRBV20-1	TRBJ2-1	TGCAGTGGCGGCCCTCCCGCGACGGGTGAGCAGTTCTTC	CSGGPPATGEQFF
many	NA	TRBV7-9	TRBJ2-1	TGTGCCAGCAGCCACCCCCTTTCCGGTGAGCAGTTCTTC	CASSHPLSGEQFF
many	TRBD2	TRBV7-8	TRBJ2-7	TGTGCCAGCAGCTCCACTAGCGGGCCGTACGAGCAGTACTTC	CASSSTSGPYEQYF
NA	TRBD1	TRBV5-1	TRBJ2-2	TGCGCCAGCAGCTTGATCAGAGGGACAGCGAACACCGGGGAGCTGTTTTTT	CASSLIRGTANTGELFF
NA	NA	TRBV29-1	TRBJ2-6	TGCAGCGTTGGCGAGAGAGCCTCTGGGGCCAACGTCCTGACTTTC	CSVGERASGANVLTF
many	TRBD1	TRBV12-3/TRBV12-4	TRBJ2-3	TGTGCCAGCAGCATCCTGCGGGACAGGTTTAGTTCTAGCACAGATACGCAGTATTTT	CASSILRDRFSSSTDTQYF
NA	TRBD1	TRBV9	TRBJ2-5	TGTGCCAGCAGCGTAATGGGGACAGTCCAAGAGACCCAGTACTTC	CASSVMGTVQETQYF
few	NA	TRBV5-1	TRBJ2-1	TGCGCCAGCCATCAGGAAGTAGTGGGCTATGAGCAGTTCTTC	CASHQEVVGYEQFF
many	NA	TRBV7-6	TRBJ2-3	TGTGCCAGCAGCACGAGGGACACAGATACGCAGTATTTT	CASSTRDTDTQYF
NA	NA	TRBV29-1	TRBJ1-2	TGCAGCGTTGAAATGGCAGGCTATGGCTACACCTTC	CSVEMAGYGYTF
NA	NA	TRBV5-1	TRBJ2-3	TGCGCCAGCAGCTTGGCACAGCCCACAGATACGCAGTATTTT	CASSLAQPTDTQYF
few	TRBD2	TRBV11-2	TRBJ2-5	TGTGCCAGCAGCCGCAGGACTAGCGGGAGGGGGGTTCAAGAGACCCAGTACTTC	CASSRRTSGRGVQETQYF
few	TRBD1	TRBV29-1	TRBJ2-3	TGCAGCGTAAGGACAGGGGAATATACGCAGTATTTT	CSVRTGEYTQYF
many	TRBD1	TRBV29-1	TRBJ1-2	TGCAGCGCCTTACCGGGACAGGGTGAAAGCTACACCTTC	CSALPGQGESYTF
few	NA	TRBV29-1	TRBJ2-7	TGCAGCGCTGACTCACCTAGCTCCTACGAGCAGTACTTC	CSADSPSSYEQYF
many	NA	TRBV7-2	TRBJ2-3	TGTGCCAGCAGCTTATGGTCGAGCGATACGCAGTATTTT	CASSLWSSDTQYF
many	TRBD1	TRBV6-2/TRBV6-3	TRBJ2-7	TGTGCCAGCAGTTACGCGACAGGGTCCTCCTACGAGCAGTACTTC	CASSYATGSSYEQYF
many	NA	TRBV10-3	TRBJ2-7	TGTGCCAGCCACTCCGGGCGGTACTTC	CASHSGRYF
many	TRBD1	TRBV7-2	TRBJ2-7	TGTGCCAGCAGCCCCTGGGACAGCACCGCCTACGAGCAGTACTTC	CASSPWDSTAYEQYF
NA	NA	TRBV7-9	TRBJ2-2	TGTGCCAGCGCCAGACGTCCCGCGAACACCGGGGAGCTGTTTTTT	CASARRPANTGELFF
many	NA	TRBV28	TRBJ2-7	TGTGCCAGCAGTCTGGACAGCGCACTCTACGAGCAGTACTTC	CASSLDSALYEQYF
few	NA	TRBV19	TRBJ2-1	TGTGCCAGCGTCCCGGGGGCAGGTGAGCAGTTCTTC	CASVPGAGEQFF
few	NA	TRBV7-3	TRBJ2-3	TGTGCCAGCAGCTTAACGGGCTTAAACACAGATACGCAGTATTTT	CASSLTGLNTDTQYF
few	TRBD1	TRBV6-5	TRBJ2-1	TGTGCCAGCAGTCCTTATCCGGGACAGGACTACAATGAGCAGTTCTTC	CASSPYPGQDYNEQFF
many	NA	TRBV4-3	TRBJ1-2	TGCGCCAGCAGCCAAGATCATCAGGGGCGATTTAACTATGGCTACACCTTC	CASSQDHQGRFNYGYTF
few	NA	TRBV5-6	TRBJ1-3	TGTGCCAGCAGCTTGACAGCCGGAAACACCATATATTTT	CASSLTAGNTIYF
few	NA	TRBV4-1	TRBJ2-5	TGCGCCAGCAGCCAAGTAGGGGTTGGGACCCAGTACTTC	CASSQVGVGTQYF
medium-sized	TRBD1	TRBV29-1	TRBJ1-2	TGCAGCGTTGAAGGGTCGGACAGGGGGGCCTCCGGCTACACCTTC	CSVEGSDRGASGYTF
many	TRBD1	TRBV30	TRBJ1-1	TGTGCCTGGAGGAAACCGGGACAGGGTGAATTCTCAGCTTTCTTT	CAWRKPGQGEFSAFF
many	NA	TRBV7-6	TRBJ2-3	TGTGCCAGCAGCTTAGCTTCACGACCTGGAGATACGCAGTATTTT	CASSLASRPGDTQYF
few	TRBD2	TRBV6-2/TRBV6-3	TRBJ2-7	TGTGCCAGTGCTATTGCAGAACTCGGGACTAGCGGCTCCTACGAGCAGTACTTC	CASAIAELGTSGSYEQYF
NA	TRBD2	TRBV28	TRBJ2-7	TGTGCCAGCAGGCGGAGACTAGCGGGGTACGAGCAGTACTTC	CASRRRLAGYEQYF
NA	NA	TRBV10-3	TRBJ2-3	TGTGCCATCAGGGGGGGAGATACGCAGTATTTT	CAIRGGDTQYF
many	TRBD2	TRBV7-9	TRBJ2-5	TGTGCCAGCAGCTTAGGGGCCAGCGGGAGGGAAGAGACCCAGTACTTC	CASSLGASGREETQYF
NA	TRBD2	TRBV12-3/TRBV12-4	TRBJ2-3	TGTGCCAGCAGTACCCGACTAGCGGGTGTCACAGATACGCAGTATTTT	CASSTRLAGVTDTQYF
many	TRBD1	TRBV20-1	TRBJ2-7	TGCAGTGCCTTTGGGACAGCCACCTCCTACGAGCAGTACTTC	CSAFGTATSYEQYF
many	TRBD1	TRBV4-3	TRBJ2-2	TGCGCCAGCAGCCAAGGGACAGGGCGCAACGGGGAGCTGTTTTTT	CASSQGTGRNGELFF
many	NA	TRBV3-1	TRBJ2-7	TGTGCCAGCAGCCCCACCGCAGGGGAATACGAGCAGTACTTC	CASSPTAGEYEQYF
few	TRBD2	TRBV5-1	TRBJ2-2	TGCGCCAGCAGCCCGACTAGCGGGAGACCCACCGGGGAGCTGTTTTTT	CASSPTSGRPTGELFF
NA	NA	TRBV4-1	TRBJ1-1	TGCGCCAGCAGCCCCCTTCGGGAGTACACTGAAGCTTTCTTT	CASSPLREYTEAFF
NA	TRBD1	TRBV12-3/TRBV12-4	TRBJ2-3	TGTGCCAGCAGTTTAGAGGGGGCTACCACAGATACGCAGTATTTT	CASSLEGATTDTQYF
few	NA	TRBV5-5	TRBJ2-7	TGTGCCAGCAGCACCCGACCGGAGGCCACCTACGAGCAGTACTTC	CASSTRPEATYEQYF
few	NA	TRBV7-9	TRBJ2-2	TGTGCCAGCAGCGCCGGTCTGAACACCGGGGAGCTGTTTTTT	CASSAGLNTGELFF
NA	NA	TRBV7-6	TRBJ2-7	TGTGCCAGCAGCTTGTCACAGGGCTACGAGCAGTACTTC	CASSLSQGYEQYF
few	NA	TRBV20-1	TRBJ1-5	TGCAGTGCTAGTAACAGAATTATGAGCAATCAGCCCCAGCATTTT	CSASNRIMSNQPQHF
many	TRBD2	TRBV10-3	TRBJ2-7	TGTGCCATCAGTGGGGGAGCGGGAGGGGCCTACGAGCAGTACTTC	CAISGGAGGAYEQYF
NA	NA	TRBV19	TRBJ2-1	TGTGCCAGTAAGGGGGGCGCAGACTACAATGAGCAGTTCTTC	CASKGGADYNEQFF
many	NA	TRBV12-3/TRBV12-4	TRBJ2-5	TGTGCCAGCAGACTCCCGGGGGCTCAGGGGACCCAGTACTTC	CASRLPGAQGTQYF
NA	TRBD2	TRBV7-9	TRBJ2-7	TGTGCCAGCAGTTTTCAGGCTAGCGGGAGCTACGAGCAGTACTTC	CASSFQASGSYEQYF
NA	NA	TRBV7-2	TRBJ2-3	TGTGCCAGCAGCTTATCAGAGGAAGTCGTTCAGGGCACAGATACGCAGTATTTT	CASSLSEEVVQGTDTQYF
NA	TRBD2	TRBV20-1	TRBJ2-7	TGCAGTGTTGGGACTAGCGGGAGGGCCGACGAGCAGTACTTC	CSVGTSGRADEQYF
many	TRBD1	TRBV27	TRBJ2-1	TGTGCCAGCAGTTTCGGGACAGGGGTAGGGGAGCAGTTCTTC	CASSFGTGVGEQFF
many	NA	TRBV20-1	TRBJ1-5	TGCAGTGGCAGGGTGGGCAATCAGCCCCAGCATTTT	CSGRVGNQPQHF
many	TRBD2	TRBV20-1	TRBJ2-4	TGCAGTGCTATTCCGACTAGCGGGAGTATCTATAGCAAAAACATTCAGTACTTC	CSAIPTSGSIYSKNIQYF
NA	NA	TRBV6-6	TRBJ1-4	TGTGCCAGCAGAACCGGGGAGTGGGGAGAAAAACTGTTTTTT	CASRTGEWGEKLFF
many	NA	TRBV30	TRBJ2-1	TGTGCCTGGAGTGTAGCAGATGAGCAGTTCTTC	CAWSVADEQFF
many	NA	TRBV28	TRBJ2-1	TGTGCCAGCAGTTTGTTAGGGGTCCACAATGAGCAGTTCTTC	CASSLLGVHNEQFF
few	NA	TRBV28	TRBJ1-5	TGTGCCAGCACAGACGGAGGGATTAGGAGCAATCAGCCCCAGCATTTT	CASTDGGIRSNQPQHF
NA	NA	TRBV28	TRBJ2-5	TGTGCCAGCAGCCTAACCGGGTCCCAAGAGACCCAGTACTTC	CASSLTGSQETQYF